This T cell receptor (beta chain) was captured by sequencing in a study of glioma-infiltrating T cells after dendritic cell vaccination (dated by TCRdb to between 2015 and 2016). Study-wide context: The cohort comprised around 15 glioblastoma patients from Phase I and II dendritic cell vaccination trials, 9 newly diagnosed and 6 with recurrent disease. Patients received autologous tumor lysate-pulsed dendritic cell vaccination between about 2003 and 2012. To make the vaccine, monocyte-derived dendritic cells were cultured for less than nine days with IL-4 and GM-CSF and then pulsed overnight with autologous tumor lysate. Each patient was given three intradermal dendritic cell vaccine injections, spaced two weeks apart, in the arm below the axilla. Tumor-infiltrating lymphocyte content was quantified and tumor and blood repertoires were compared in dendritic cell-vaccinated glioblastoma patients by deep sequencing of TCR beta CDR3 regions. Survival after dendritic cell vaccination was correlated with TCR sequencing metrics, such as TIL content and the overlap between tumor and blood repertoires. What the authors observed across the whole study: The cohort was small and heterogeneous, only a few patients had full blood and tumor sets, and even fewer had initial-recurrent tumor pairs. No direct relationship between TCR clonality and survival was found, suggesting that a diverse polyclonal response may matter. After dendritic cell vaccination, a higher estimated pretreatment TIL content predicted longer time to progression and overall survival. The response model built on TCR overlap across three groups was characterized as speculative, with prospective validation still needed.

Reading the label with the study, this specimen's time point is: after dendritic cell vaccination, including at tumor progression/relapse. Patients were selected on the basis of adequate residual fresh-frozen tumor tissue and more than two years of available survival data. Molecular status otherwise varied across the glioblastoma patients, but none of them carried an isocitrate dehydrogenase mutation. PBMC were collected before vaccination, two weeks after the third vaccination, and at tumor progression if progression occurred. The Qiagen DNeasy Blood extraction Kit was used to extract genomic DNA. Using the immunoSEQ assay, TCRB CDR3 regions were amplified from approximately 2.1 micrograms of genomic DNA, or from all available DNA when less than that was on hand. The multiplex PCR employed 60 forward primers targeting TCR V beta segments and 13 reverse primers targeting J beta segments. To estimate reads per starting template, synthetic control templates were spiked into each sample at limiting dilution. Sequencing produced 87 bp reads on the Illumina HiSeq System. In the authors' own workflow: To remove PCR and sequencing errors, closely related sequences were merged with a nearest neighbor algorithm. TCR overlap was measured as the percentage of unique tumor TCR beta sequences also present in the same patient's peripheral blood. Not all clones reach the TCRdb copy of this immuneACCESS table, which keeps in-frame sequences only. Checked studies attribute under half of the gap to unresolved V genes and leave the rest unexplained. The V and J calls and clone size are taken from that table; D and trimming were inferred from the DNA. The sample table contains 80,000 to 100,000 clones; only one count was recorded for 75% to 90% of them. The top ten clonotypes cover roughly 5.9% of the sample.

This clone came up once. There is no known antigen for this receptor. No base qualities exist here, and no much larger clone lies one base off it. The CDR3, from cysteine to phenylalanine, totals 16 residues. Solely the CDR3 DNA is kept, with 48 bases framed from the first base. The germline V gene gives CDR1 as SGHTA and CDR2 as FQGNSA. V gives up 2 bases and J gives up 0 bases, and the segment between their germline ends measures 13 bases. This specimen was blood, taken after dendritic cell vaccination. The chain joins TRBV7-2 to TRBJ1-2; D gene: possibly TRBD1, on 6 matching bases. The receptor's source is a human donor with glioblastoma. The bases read TGTGCCAGCAGCTTATTAGGGACAATCCCTAACTATGGCTACACCTTC. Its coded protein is CASSLLGTIPNYGYTF.